A single sample is the source of the 25 T cell receptor beta chains below, sequenced in a study of T cells in Graves' hyperthyroidism and ophthalmopathy. Researchers took RNA transcripts and amplified the TCR beta CDR3 regions from them. With the HTBI primer set, the TCR CDR3 went through a first round of RT-PCR. Via MiXCR, TCRdb re-called the multiplex PCR reads, giving one row per CDR3 protein. The repertoire has fewer than 400,000 distinct CDR3 sequences, 15% to 18% of them found once; the top ten carry approximately 30%. Sequencing used blood. The receptors were sampled from a woman younger than 35 with Graves' hyperthyroidism that later progressed to Graves' ophthalmopathy.

This clonotype was found many times. The chain combines TRBV28 with TRBJ2-7; D not certain. Trimming cost V 3 bases and J 3 bases, with 6 bases left between them. CDR1 is MDHEN, CDR2 SYDVKM, per germline. The CDR3 loop spans 12 amino acids. This CDR3 is CASSLSLYEQYF. DNA of the CDR3: TGTGCCAGCAGTTTGTCCCTCTACGAGCAGTACTTC. The full variable domain, completed using reference TRBV28 and TRBJ2-7, is DVKVTQSSRYLVKRTGEKVFLECVQDMDHENMFWYRQDPGLGLRLIYFSYDVKMKEKGDIPEGYSVSREKKERFSLILESASTNQTSMYLCASSLSLYEQYFGPGTRLTVT.

V gene TRBV6-5 combines with J gene TRBJ2-7, with D possibly TRBD2 on 5 matching bases. Trimming pared 4 bases from V and 0 bases from J, leaving 13 bases between. From germline, CDR1 is MNHEY and CDR2 SVGAGI. There are 15 residues in the CDR3. CDR3 in DNA: TGTGCCAGCAGTTCTGGAGGAATGAGCTCCTACGAGCAGTACTTC. Residues: CASSSGGMSSYEQYF.

This clonotype was picked up a small number of times. V and J are TRBV20-1 and TRBJ2-1; D might be TRBD2 (6 bases). Between the trimmed V and J ends, which lost 4 bases and 2 bases, there was a span of 15 bases. Germline CDR1 reads DFQATT; CDR2 reads SNEGSKA (reference sequence). CDR3 length: 15 residues. This CDR3 reads CSATLRGLAYNEQFF. CDR3 nucleotide sequence: TGCAGTGCTACTTTAAGGGGACTTGCCTACAATGAGCAGTTCTTC.

This clonotype was detected ten times or more. The CDR3 protein is CASTSGRFYEQYF. CDR3 DNA: TGTGCCAGCACGAGCGGGAGATTTTACGAGCAGTACTTC. V is TRBV12-3 or TRBV12-4 and J is TRBJ2-7; the match to TRBD2 covers 8 bases. The trim removed 7 bases at V and 4 bases at J, leaving 6 bases unmatched. This CDR3 region has 13 residues.

The sample holds many counts of this clonotype. The chain uses TRBV5-1 and TRBJ2-2, with D tentatively TRBD1 (5 bases). Trimming shortened V by 2 bases and J by 5 bases, and 13 bases separated the two germline ends. The CDR3 runs to 15 residues. CDR1 is SGHRS, CDR2 YFSETQ, per germline. The CDR3 coding sequence is TGCGCCAGCAGCTTCTATGGGGCGCAGACCGGGGAGCTGTTTTTT. It encodes CASSFYGAQTGELFF.

This clonotype was seen at least ten times. V and J are TRBV28 and TRBJ1-1; D unclear. The CDR3 is 12 amino acids. The V end lost 6 bases, the J end lost 3 bases, and 8 bases lay between the germline ends. Germline CDR1 and CDR2: MDHEN and SYDVKM. The CDR3 region is CASSRAYTEAFF. The CDR3 DNA follows: TGTGCCAGCAGCCGAGCCTACACTGAAGCTTTCTTT.

This clonotype was seen at least ten times. The chain joins TRBV30 to TRBJ2-7, with 11 positions matching TRBD1. Germline V gene sequence: CDR1 GTSNPN, CDR2 SVGIG (reference sequence). The CDR3 sequence is 14 residues long. The J segment lost 6 bases and the V segment lost 2 bases, leaving 6 bases of the junction unmatched. Written as DNA, the CDR3 is TGTGCCTGGAGTACAGGGACAGGGGGGTTCGAGCAGTACTTC. Its translation: CAWSTGTGGFEQYF.

This clonotype was detected a few times. The chain joins TRBV9 to TRBJ2-3; TRBD2 matches at 8 bases. Trimming took 0 bases from V and 0 from J; bases not matched to a gene: 3. The CDR3 sequence is 16 residues long. Germline CDR1 reads SGDLS; CDR2 reads YYNGEE. The CDR3 reads CASSVGSSGSTDTQYF. The CDR3 DNA reads TGTGCCAGCAGCGTAGGTTCTAGCGGGAGCACAGATACGCAGTATTTT.

This chain joins TRBV20-1 and TRBJ2-5, with TRBD2 matching 14 bases. In germline, CDR1 is DFQATT, CDR2 SNEGSKA (reference sequence). The trim removed 4 bases at V and 5 bases at J, leaving 15 bases unmatched. The CDR3 contains 18 residues. The DNA for the CDR3 is TGCAGTGCTACTGATACGGGACTAGCGGGAGAGGGGAGGGAGACCCAGTACTTC. Translated: CSATDTGLAGEGRETQYF.

This clonotype was seen a few times. This chain links TRBV27 with TRBJ2-1; D is undetermined. Trimming took off 3 bases at V and 5 bases at J, with 8 bases between the two ends. Germline V gene lookup returns CDR1 MNHEY and CDR2 SMNVEV (reference sequence). The CDR3 loop spans 13 amino acids. CDR3 sequence reads: CASSFRGDNEQFF. CDR3 nucleotides: TGTGCCAGCAGTTTTCGAGGTGACAATGAGCAGTTCTTC.

Many counts were recorded for this clonotype. The chain uses TRBV28 and TRBJ1-1; 8 bases map to TRBD1. The germline V gene encodes CDR1 MDHEN and CDR2 SYDVKM. The CDR3 has 18 amino acids. V gave up 5 bases and J gave up 4 bases; unmatched junction bases: 18. This chain's CDR3 is CASSILPGGPISSTEAFF. CDR3 nucleotides: TGTGCCAGCAGTATCCTGCCAGGGGGCCCGATCAGCTCCACTGAAGCTTTCTTT. Full variable domain (rest looked up from reference TRBV28 and TRBJ1-1): DVKVTQSSRYLVKRTGEKVFLECVQDMDHENMFWYRQDPGLGLRLIYFSYDVKMKEKGDIPEGYSVSREKKERFSLILESASTNQTSMYLCASSILPGGPISSTEAFFGQGTRLTVV.

This clonotype was observed a handful of times. The chain carries TRBV20-1 and TRBJ2-7; TRBD2 matches at 9 bases. Germline assignment: CDR1 DFQATT and CDR2 SNEGSKA (reference sequence). CDR3 length equals 15 residues. Unmatched junction bases numbered 8, after V lost 3 bases and J lost 2 bases. CDR3 loop: CSARENSGSPYEQYF. DNA of the CDR3: TGCAGTGCTAGGGAAAATAGCGGGAGCCCCTACGAGCAGTACTTC.

The chain joins TRBV7-8 to TRBJ2-2, with 7 positions matching TRBD2. The CDR3 totals 17 residues. V lost 5 bases, J lost 7 bases, and 16 bases stayed unmatched. Germline assignment: CDR1 SGHVS and CDR2 FQNEAQ. The CDR3 nucleotides are TGTGCCAGCAGCCCCCGACTAGCCCCAAGGGGTGGCGGGGAGCTGTTTTTT. Residues: CASSPRLAPRGGGELFF. Full variable domain (rest looked up from reference TRBV7-8 and TRBJ2-2): GAGVSQSPRYKVAKRGQDVALRCDPISGHVSLFWYQQALGQGPEFLTYFQNEAQLDKSGLPSDRFFAERPEGSVSTLKIQRTQQEDSAVYLCASSPRLAPRGGGELFFGEGSRLTVL.

This chain joins TRBV9 and TRBJ2-2; D remains unclear. Germline V gives CDR1 SGDLS, CDR2 YYNGEE. The V and J ends lost 0 bases and 3 bases respectively, with 15 bases between them. The CDR3 contains 17 residues. In DNA form, the CDR3 reads TGTGCCAGCAGCGTAGAAATGGGAAGGGTGGACACCGGGGAGCTGTTTTTT. This encodes CASSVEMGRVDTGELFF.

This chain uses TRBV6-1 with TRBJ2-2; D remains unclear. Per germline, CDR1 MNHNS and CDR2 SASEGT. The CDR3 runs to 15 residues. V dropped 5 bases and J dropped 0 bases, with 10 bases sitting between them. This chain's CDR3 is CASSRQRSNTGELFF. The DNA for the CDR3 is TGTGCCAGCAGTCGACAAAGATCGAACACCGGGGAGCTGTTTTTT.

Only a few counts were recorded for this clonotype. This chain connects TRBV18 to TRBJ1-5, with TRBD1 as a possible D gene (5 bases). Trimming took off 2 bases at V and 6 bases at J, with 20 bases between the two ends. The CDR3 sequence is 17 residues long. Germline CDR1 and CDR2: KGHSH and LQKENI. This CDR3 reads CASSPGSGGLLGQPQHF. In DNA, the CDR3 is TGTGCCAGCTCACCAGGGAGCGGGGGTCTTCTTGGTCAGCCCCAGCATTTT.

This clonotype was recorded a few times. The junction departs from the called germline gene at one end, perhaps through a read error. The chain recombines TRBV6-2 or TRBV6-3 with TRBJ2-1, with 11 bases identical to TRBD2. Per the germline V gene, CDR1 is MNHEY and CDR2 is SVGEGT. The CDR3 runs to 17 residues. DNA of the CDR3: TGTGCCGGCAGTGCTCCGCGACTAGCGGGACTATACAATGAGCAGTTCTTC. Amino acids: CAGSAPRLAGLYNEQFF.

This clonotype was observed many times. V is TRBV5-1 and J is TRBJ2-7, with no clear D. There are 13 residues in the CDR3. Germline V gives CDR1 SGHRS, CDR2 YFSETQ. V was pared by 7 bases and J by 7 bases, with 18 bases between. CDR3 protein: CASSGAGIGEQYF. The CDR3 nucleotides read TGCGCCAGCTCGGGTGCAGGCATAGGGGAGCAGTACTTC.

Many counts were recorded for this clonotype. The chain carries TRBV7-6 and TRBJ2-2, with 12 bases lining up with TRBD2. V dropped 4 bases and J dropped 5; count of bases not matched to a gene: 5. Germline CDR1 is SGHVS and CDR2 is FNYEAQ. The CDR3 contains 16 residues. The CDR3 sequence: CASSSLAGGQTGELFF. The CDR3 nucleotides are TGTGCCAGCAGCTCCCTAGCGGGAGGGCAAACCGGGGAGCTGTTTTTT.

This clonotype was picked up many times. CDR3 amino acids: CASSSTYTDTQYF. The CDR3 DNA follows: TGTGCCAGCAGTTCGACTTACACAGATACGCAGTATTTT. The chain has TRBV12-3 or TRBV12-4 and TRBJ2-3; D gene uncertain. V was cut by 4 bases and J by 2 bases, with 7 bases left in between. This CDR3 contains 13 residues.

This clonotype has a count of ten or more. The DNA of the CDR3 is TGTGCCAGCAGTCCACCGGGACGCCCGCCCTACAATGAGCAGTTCTTC. The encoded protein is CASSPPGRPPYNEQFF. The chain has TRBV28 and TRBJ2-1, with D perhaps matching TRBD1 or TRBD2 (5 bases each). The V end lost 5 bases, the J end lost 2 bases, and 16 bases lay between the germline ends. This CDR3 region has 16 residues. Germline-derived CDR1 and CDR2 are MDHEN and SYDVKM.

This clonotype was counted at least ten times. The rearrangement links TRBV12-3 or TRBV12-4 to TRBJ2-4; D is ambiguous. CDR3 length: 15 amino acids. With 4 bases removed from V and 1 base from J, the gap between germline ends came to 11 bases. The CDR3 here is CASSWQQWAKNIQYF. In DNA, the CDR3 is TGTGCCAGCAGTTGGCAGCAGTGGGCCAAAAACATTCAGTACTTC.

This clonotype appeared a few times. The chain joins TRBV2 to TRBJ2-1, with D maybe TRBD1 (6 bases). Trimming took off 5 bases at V and 0 bases at J, with 11 bases between the two ends. Looked up from germline, CDR1 is SNHLY and CDR2 is FYNNEI. The CDR3 sequence is 15 residues long. The CDR3 loop is CASSYDRSSYNEQFF. The CDR3 DNA reads as TGTGCCAGCAGTTACGACAGGAGCTCCTACAATGAGCAGTTCTTC.

This sequence joins TRBV6-1 and TRBJ2-1; D is ambiguous. CDR3 size: 14 residues. The germline V gene has CDR1 MNHNS and CDR2 SASEGT. V was trimmed by 0 bases and J by 9 bases, leaving 12 bases between them. CDR3 nucleotide sequence: TGTGCCAGCAGTGAAGCGTCCGTTCGGAGTGAGCAGTTCTTC. Protein sequence: CASSEASVRSEQFF.

This clonotype was observed at least ten times. J is TRBJ2-1 and V is TRBV4-3; D might be TRBD1 (6 bases). The ends were cut back, 2 bases at V and 4 bases at J, with 18 bases in the middle. The CDR3 runs to 17 residues. Per the germline V gene, CDR1 is LGHNA and CDR2 is YSLEER. CDR3 loop: CASSQSSYQGLYNEQFF. Written as DNA, the CDR3 is TGCGCCAGCAGCCAATCGTCTTACCAGGGGCTTTACAATGAGCAGTTCTTC.